Presented here are 26 T cell receptor beta chains from one specimen sequenced in a study of control samples from healthy donors and cancer patients. Data came from immunoSEQ multiplex PCR; TCRdb stores just in-frame clones and leaves some out. Of over 110,000 clones listed, roughly 92% were seen once; the top ten hold roughly 10%. The specimen was blood. These TCRs come from a man aged 25-45 years in good health.

The chain couples TRBV28 to TRBJ2-1; the D gene is possibly TRBD2 (6 bases). Trimming took off 2 bases at V and 2 bases at J, with 10 bases between the two ends. The CDR3 consists of 15 residues. CDR1 MDHEN and CDR2 SYDVKM come from the germline V gene. CDR3 region: CASSLGGGTYNEQFF. CDR3 in DNA: TGTGCCAGCAGTTTAGGTGGAGGGACCTACAATGAGCAGTTCTTC.

This clone was counted once. The chain has TRBV5-6 and TRBJ1-1; maybe TRBD1 (6 bases). The CDR3 spans 16 residues. Trimming took 4 bases from V and 6 from J, leaving 22 bases between them. From germline, CDR1 is SGHDT and CDR2 YYEEEE. The CDR3 DNA sequence: TGTGCCAGCAGCGGAACAGGGAGGAGGTCTGTTGCTGAAGCTTTCTTT. As protein: CASSGTGRRSVAEAFF.

The chain recombines TRBV7-2 with TRBJ2-7; TRBD1 aligns across 11 bases. This CDR3 has 15 amino acids. J was trimmed by 2 bases and V by 5 bases; bases with no gene match: 5. The V gene's germline CDR1 is SGHTA and CDR2 FQGNSA. CDR3 bases: TGTGCCAGCAGCCCCGGGACAGGGGGACCCTACGAGCAGTACTTC. Its translation is CASSPGTGGPYEQYF.

This clone occurred a few times. V is TRBV6-1 and J is TRBJ1-5, with D perhaps TRBD1 (5 bases). CDR1 and CDR2 (germline): MNHNS, SASEGT. Trimming took 3 bases from V and 5 from J, leaving 11 bases between them. This CDR3 region has 14 residues. CDR3 sequence: CASSEEGPHQPQHF. The CDR3 coding sequence is TGTGCCAGCAGTGAGGAGGGGCCCCATCAGCCCCAGCATTTT.

CDR3 DNA: TGCGCCAGCAGCTCCCTGGGACAATACTCTGGGGCCAACGTCCTGACTTTC. Protein product: CASSSLGQYSGANVLTF. The chain uses TRBV5-1 and TRBJ2-6; weak D call: TRBD1 (6 bases). Germline loops: CDR1 SGHRS, CDR2 YFSETQ. Trimming shortened V by 3 bases and J by 0 bases, and 13 bases separated the two germline ends. The CDR3 has 17 residues.

The genes are TRBV6-6 and TRBJ2-5; weak D call: TRBD1 (5 bases). V was trimmed by 0 bases and J by 5 bases, leaving 10 bases between them. CDR3 length: 14 residues. Germline CDR1 and CDR2: MNHNY and SVGAGI (reference sequence). This chain's CDR3 is CASSYSQGRETQYF. CDR3 bases: TGTGCCAGCAGTTACTCGCAGGGTCGGGAGACCCAGTACTTC.

The rearrangement links TRBV7-9 to TRBJ2-4, with 10 positions matching TRBD1. V trimming: 3 bases; J trimming: 8 bases; junction bases outside the gene matches: 1. CDR3 length equals 13 residues. Looked up from germline, CDR1 is SEHNR and CDR2 is FQNEAQ (reference sequence). In DNA form, the CDR3 reads TGTGCCAGCAGCTTCGACAGGGGGCACATTCAGTACTTC. This sequence encodes CASSFDRGHIQYF.

This chain joins TRBV9 and TRBJ2-1; 10 positions match TRBD1. Trimming took 0 bases from V and 5 from J; bases not matched to a gene: 5. This CDR3 contains 16 residues. Germline assignment: CDR1 SGDLS and CDR2 YYNGEE. The CDR3 DNA reads TGTGCCAGCAGCGTAGGACCGGGACAGGGGCACAATGAGCAGTTCTTC. Its protein product is CASSVGPGQGHNEQFF.

The chain couples TRBV28 to TRBJ1-1; the match to TRBD1 covers 10 bases. The J segment lost 6 bases and the V segment lost 6 bases, leaving 7 bases of the junction unmatched. The CDR3 spans 14 residues. The V gene's germline CDR1 is MDHEN and CDR2 SYDVKM. This CDR3 reads CASRPTGGTSEAFF. In DNA, the CDR3 is TGTGCCAGCAGACCGACAGGGGGCACCTCTGAAGCTTTCTTT.

J is TRBJ2-7 and V is TRBV3-1 (or the pseudogene TRBV3-2); TRBD2 is a possible D gene (5 bases). Trimming pared 3 bases from V and 7 bases from J, leaving 19 bases between. This CDR3 has 15 residues. The germline gives CDR1 LGHDT, CDR2 YNNKEL (reference sequence). Here the CDR3 reads CASSHGRSSAAEQYF. The CDR3 DNA follows: TGTGCCAGCAGCCATGGACGGAGTAGCGCCGCGGAGCAGTACTTC.

The chain recombines TRBV11-3 with TRBJ2-5, with D perhaps given as TRBD1 or TRBD2 (5 bases each). The germline CDR1 and CDR2 sequences are SGHNT and YENEEA. This CDR3 is 16 amino acids long. Trimming took off 1 base at V and 3 bases at J, with 15 bases between the two ends. The CDR3 reads CASSLGGPLREETQYF. The CDR3 nucleotides read TGTGCCAGCAGCTTAGGGGGACCCCTCCGGGAAGAGACCCAGTACTTC.

V usage is TRBV5-1 and J usage is TRBJ2-5; D perhaps matches TRBD1 (6 bases). The CDR3 sequence is 15 residues long. V lost 0 bases, J lost 0 bases, and 9 bases lay in between. Looked up from germline, CDR1 is SGHRS and CDR2 is YFSETQ. The CDR3 region is CASSLERDNQETQYF. Written as DNA, the CDR3 is TGCGCCAGCAGCTTGGAACGGGACAACCAAGAGACCCAGTACTTC.

The chain carries TRBV12-3 or TRBV12-4 and TRBJ2-1; TRBD1 is a possible D gene (6 bases). The CDR3 extends over 13 amino acids. V was pared by 2 bases and J by 5 bases, with 7 bases between. The CDR3 nucleotides read TGTGCCAGCAGTTTATACAGGGACAATGAGCAGTTCTTC. The encoded protein is CASSLYRDNEQFF.

The chain joins TRBV7-9 to TRBJ1-5, with TRBD1 as a possible D gene (5 bases). The germline V and J ends were trimmed by 5 bases and 1 base, with 12 bases remaining between them. This CDR3 is built from 15 residues. CDR1 and CDR2 from the germline V gene are SEHNR and FQNEAQ (reference sequence). The CDR3 DNA reads TGTGCCAGCAGCCTGGGGGGGTTGAGCAATCAGCCCCAGCATTTT. Translation gives CASSLGGLSNQPQHF.

This clone appeared a few times. The chain uses TRBV2 and TRBJ1-5, with D possibly TRBD1 on 5 matching bases. V gave up 5 bases and J gave up 6 bases, with 14 bases separating them. Germline lookup yields CDR1 SNHLY and CDR2 FYNNEI. This CDR3 comprises 14 residues. The CDR3 DNA follows: TGTGCCAGCAGTCAGGGTAATTTACGTCAGCCCCAGCATTTT. This sequence encodes CASSQGNLRQPQHF.

This clone came up a few times. The chain joins TRBV9 to TRBJ1-2; no clear D. From germline, CDR1 is SGDLS and CDR2 YYNGEE. The length of the CDR3 is 18 residues. Trimming stripped 0 bases from V and 6 bases from J, with 24 bases between. This CDR3 is CASSVEIRLRVGNHGYTF. In nucleotides, the CDR3 is TGTGCCAGCAGCGTAGAAATTCGCCTTAGGGTGGGGAACCATGGCTACACCTTC.

The chain joins TRBV9 to TRBJ1-6, with TRBD1 identical over 8 bases. Germline-derived CDR1 and CDR2 are SGDLS and YYNGEE. V trimming: 5 bases; J trimming: 7 bases; junction bases outside the gene matches: 5. This CDR3 spans 14 amino acids. CDR3 protein: CASRADRANSPLHF. The CDR3 region has the DNA TGTGCCAGCAGAGCGGACAGGGCGAATTCACCCCTCCACTTT.

The V gene is TRBV28, the J gene TRBJ1-2; D ambiguous. V dropped 6 bases and J dropped 8 bases, with 10 bases sitting between them. Germline-derived CDR1 and CDR2 are MDHEN and SYDVKM. CDR3 length: 11 residues. This CDR3 is CASSHYEGYTF. The CDR3 nucleotides are TGTGCCAGCAGCCACTACGAGGGCTACACCTTC.

The chain carries TRBV7-2 and TRBJ1-2; 9 positions agree with TRBD1. Germline V gives CDR1 SGHTA, CDR2 FQGNSA. The V segment lost 1 base and the J segment 7 bases; nucleotides outside the gene matches: 10. The CDR3 has 16 amino acids. CDR3: CASSLVVGTGYGGYTF. The CDR3 DNA follows: TGTGCCAGCAGCTTAGTCGTAGGGACAGGGTACGGTGGCTACACCTTC.

V usage is TRBV11-1 and J usage is TRBJ2-1; 7 bases fit TRBD1. V was pared by 0 bases and J by 12 bases, with 8 bases of the junction left unmatched. The CDR3 runs 14 residues. CDR1 and CDR2 (germline): SGHAT, FQDESV (reference sequence). The CDR3 reads CASSLAVKGQMQFF. The CDR3 region has the DNA TGTGCCAGCAGCTTAGCGGTTAAGGGACAGATGCAGTTCTTC.

The rearrangement joins TRBV6-6 to TRBJ2-1, with TRBD2 as a possible D gene (6 bases). Germline V gene sequence: CDR1 MNHNY, CDR2 SVGAGI (reference sequence). This CDR3 has 13 amino acids. Trimming left V 5 bases short and J 9 bases short, with 14 bases between. The CDR3 region has the DNA TGTGCCAGCAGTCCGACTAGATTTGCTGAGCAGTTCTTC. Translated: CASSPTRFAEQFF.

V and J are TRBV19 and TRBJ1-5; 7 bases are shared with TRBD1. J gave up 2 bases and V 6 bases, and 10 bases lay outside the gene matches. CDR1 LNHDA and CDR2 SQIVND come from the germline V gene (reference sequence). The CDR3 totals 16 residues. The CDR3 is CASSQNRGGGNQPQHF. Written as DNA, the CDR3 is TGTGCCAGTAGCCAAAACAGGGGAGGAGGCAATCAGCCCCAGCATTTT.

V gene TRBV6-1 combines with J gene TRBJ2-1; 7 bases match TRBD1. The CDR3 is 15 residues long. Germline loops: CDR1 MNHNS, CDR2 SASEGT. V shed 2 bases and J 4 bases; nucleotides not matched to a gene: 5. The CDR3 loop reads CASSEFQQGYNEQFF. Here the CDR3 DNA reads TGTGCCAGCAGTGAATTTCAACAGGGGTACAATGAGCAGTTCTTC.

The V gene is TRBV28, the J gene TRBJ2-2, with 9 bases fitting TRBD2. V gave up 6 bases and J gave up 3 bases; unmatched junction bases: 2. CDR3 length: 14 amino acids. Germline loops: CDR1 MDHEN, CDR2 SYDVKM. DNA of the CDR3: TGTGCCAGCAGGCGGGAGGGATACACCGGGGAGCTGTTTTTT. As protein: CASRREGYTGELFF.

The V call is TRBV28, the J call TRBJ1-1; no clear D. Trimming took 2 bases from V and 4 from J, leaving 8 bases between them. Germline-derived CDR1 and CDR2 are MDHEN and SYDVKM. The CDR3 has 13 residues. Here the CDR3 DNA reads TGTGCCAGCAGTTTAAGTTGGGTCACTGAAGCTTTCTTT. This translates into CASSLSWVTEAFF.

This clone was counted between two and nine times. V is TRBV25-1 and J is TRBJ1-2, with 7 bases aligning to TRBD1. Germline lookup yields CDR1 MGHDK and CDR2 SYGVNS. This CDR3 contains 16 residues. J lost 0 bases, V lost 4 bases, and 8 bases had no gene match. The CDR3 sequence is CASSGQGRGANYGYTF. As DNA, the CDR3 is TGTGCCAGCAGTGGACAGGGAAGGGGAGCTAACTATGGCTACACCTTC.